These T cell receptor beta chains were read from a single sample in a study of T cell responses to AZD1222 COVID-19 vaccine. The repertoire was sequenced with immunoSEQ multiplex PCR; TCRdb's copy has only in-frame clones and lacks some. The sample has roughly 170,000 clones, 88% seen once. The specimen comprised peripheral blood, sampled on day 0 of AZD1222 vaccination. Source of these receptors: an adult in good health. CDR3s include the opening cysteine and the closing phenylalanine or tryptophan. Each record gives: V gene, J gene, D gene, clone size, CDR3 DNA, CDR3 protein. The D gene is left open where the match is weak. Clone size appears in some rows only: once, few, many, or a class for an expanded clone.

v_call: TRBV12-3/TRBV12-4
j_call: TRBJ1-2
d_call: -
clone_size: -
cdr3_nt: TGTGCCAGCAGTCTAGTACAGGGTGACTACACCTTC
cdr3_aa: CASSLVQGDYTF

v_call: TRBV6-5
j_call: TRBJ1-5
d_call: -
clone_size: -
cdr3_nt: TGTGCCAGCAGCTTAAATCAGCCCCAGCATTTT
cdr3_aa: CASSLNQPQHF

v_call: TRBV30
j_call: TRBJ2-3
d_call: -
clone_size: -
cdr3_nt: TGTGCCTGGAGTGTTCTCCGAGCATACACAGATACGCAGTATTTT
cdr3_aa: CAWSVLRAYTDTQYF

v_call: TRBV7-9
j_call: TRBJ1-5
d_call: -
clone_size: -
cdr3_nt: TGTGCCAGCAGCTTAACGGGGGGGGGCAATCAGCCCCAGCATTTT
cdr3_aa: CASSLTGGGNQPQHF

v_call: TRBV5-1
j_call: TRBJ1-2
d_call: TRBD1
clone_size: -
cdr3_nt: TGCGCCAGCAGGGAGACAGGGGGTTATGGCTACACCTTC
cdr3_aa: CASRETGGYGYTF

v_call: TRBV7-3
j_call: TRBJ2-1
d_call: -
clone_size: -
cdr3_nt: TGTGCCAGCAGCAGCCGGAGGACGGCTTGGAGCTCCTACAATGAGCAGTTCTTC
cdr3_aa: CASSSRRTAWSSYNEQFF

v_call: TRBV13
j_call: TRBJ2-1
d_call: TRBD2
clone_size: -
cdr3_nt: TGTGCCAGCAGCCCCCGGGCTAGCGGTGAGCAGTTCTTC
cdr3_aa: CASSPRASGEQFF

v_call: TRBV6-5
j_call: TRBJ2-7
d_call: -
clone_size: -
cdr3_nt: TGTGCCAGCAGTTACTCTGGACATCTTACCTACGAGCAGTACTTC
cdr3_aa: CASSYSGHLTYEQYF

v_call: TRBV4-2
j_call: TRBJ2-5
d_call: -
clone_size: few
cdr3_nt: TGTGCCAGCAGCCAAGATTATTCGGGGGTAGAGACCCAGTACTTC
cdr3_aa: CASSQDYSGVETQYF

v_call: TRBV2
j_call: TRBJ1-4
d_call: -
clone_size: -
cdr3_nt: TGTGCCAGCAGGCCCACAGGGAAAAAACTGTTTTTT
cdr3_aa: CASRPTGKKLFF

v_call: TRBV5-1
j_call: TRBJ2-5
d_call: -
clone_size: -
cdr3_nt: TGCGCCAGCAGCTTGGGCAGGACGGAGACCCAGTACTTC
cdr3_aa: CASSLGRTETQYF

v_call: TRBV7-2
j_call: TRBJ2-7
d_call: -
clone_size: -
cdr3_nt: TGTGCCAGCAGCTCATGGGCCTTTGGAGGTTCCCATTACGAGCAGTACTTC
cdr3_aa: CASSSWAFGGSHYEQYF

v_call: TRBV7-3
j_call: TRBJ2-2
d_call: TRBD1
clone_size: -
cdr3_nt: TGTGCCAGCAGCTTAGCAGGGGGTTCCGGGGAGCTGTTTTTT
cdr3_aa: CASSLAGGSGELFF

v_call: TRBV28
j_call: TRBJ1-2
d_call: TRBD1
clone_size: -
cdr3_nt: TGTGCCAGCAGTGACCCCGGGACAGGAGGACCAGGCTACACCTTC
cdr3_aa: CASSDPGTGGPGYTF

v_call: TRBV27
j_call: TRBJ1-2
d_call: -
clone_size: -
cdr3_nt: TGTGCCAGCAGATTCGGGACGGAGGGGTACTATGGCTACACCTTC
cdr3_aa: CASRFGTEGYYGYTF

v_call: TRBV2
j_call: TRBJ2-7
d_call: -
clone_size: once
cdr3_nt: TGTGCCAGCAGATGGAGCTTTAACGAGCAGTACTTC
cdr3_aa: CASRWSFNEQYF

v_call: TRBV6-5
j_call: TRBJ2-7
d_call: -
clone_size: few
cdr3_nt: TGTGCCAGCACCTCGGGGGCAGGGACCTACGAGCAGTACTTC
cdr3_aa: CASTSGAGTYEQYF

v_call: TRBV28
j_call: TRBJ2-7
d_call: -
clone_size: -
cdr3_nt: TGTGCCAGCAGTTCACCCTACGAGCAGTACTTC
cdr3_aa: CASSSPYEQYF

v_call: TRBV6-1
j_call: TRBJ1-5
d_call: TRBD1
clone_size: -
cdr3_nt: TGTGCCAGCAGTGACTTTGGACAGGGAGACAATCAGCCCCAGCATTTT
cdr3_aa: CASSDFGQGDNQPQHF

v_call: TRBV10-3
j_call: TRBJ1-1
d_call: -
clone_size: -
cdr3_nt: TGTGCCATCTCGGAGGGTATGAACACTGAAGCTTTCTTT
cdr3_aa: CAISEGMNTEAFF

v_call: TRBV7-8
j_call: TRBJ1-2
d_call: -
clone_size: -
cdr3_nt: TGTGCCAGCAGCTCAACCCGGGGGGACTATGGCTACACCTTC
cdr3_aa: CASSSTRGDYGYTF

v_call: TRBV27
j_call: TRBJ1-2
d_call: TRBD1
clone_size: -
cdr3_nt: TGTGCCAGCTGGGACAGAAATGGGTATGGCTACACCTTC
cdr3_aa: CASWDRNGYGYTF

v_call: TRBV4-1
j_call: TRBJ1-2
d_call: -
clone_size: -
cdr3_nt: TGCGCCAGCAGCCAAGATGCGGCCCAGGACGCCTATGGCTACACCTTC
cdr3_aa: CASSQDAAQDAYGYTF

v_call: TRBV14
j_call: TRBJ1-2
d_call: -
clone_size: once
cdr3_nt: TGTGCCAGCAGCCAAGGAGGGGCTGGCTACACCTTC
cdr3_aa: CASSQGGAGYTF

v_call: TRBV4-1
j_call: TRBJ1-2
d_call: -
clone_size: -
cdr3_nt: TGCGCCAGCAGCCAAGATACGGGGGGCTATGGCTACACCTTC
cdr3_aa: CASSQDTGGYGYTF

v_call: TRBV10-3
j_call: TRBJ1-1
d_call: -
clone_size: -
cdr3_nt: TGTGCCATCAGGCCTAACCGGGGCCCGGAAGGCACTGAAGCTTTCTTT
cdr3_aa: CAIRPNRGPEGTEAFF

v_call: TRBV9
j_call: TRBJ1-5
d_call: -
clone_size: -
cdr3_nt: TGTGCCAGCAGCGGTGGGGATAGCAATCAGCCCCAGCATTTT
cdr3_aa: CASSGGDSNQPQHF

v_call: TRBV4-2
j_call: TRBJ2-1
d_call: TRBD2
clone_size: -
cdr3_nt: TGTGCCAGCTCCGGCACGGGACTAGCGGGACACAATGAGCAGTTCTTC
cdr3_aa: CASSGTGLAGHNEQFF

v_call: TRBV18
j_call: TRBJ2-7
d_call: TRBD2
clone_size: -
cdr3_nt: TGTGCCAGCTCACCTAATAGCGGGAGGGGCGAGCAGTACTTC
cdr3_aa: CASSPNSGRGEQYF

v_call: TRBV4-3
j_call: TRBJ2-5
d_call: -
clone_size: -
cdr3_nt: TGCGCCAGCAGCCAAGATAGGACCGCTAGGGGAGAGACCCAGTACTTC
cdr3_aa: CASSQDRTARGETQYF

v_call: TRBV7-7
j_call: TRBJ2-5
d_call: -
clone_size: -
cdr3_nt: TGTGCTAGCAGCTTAGGGGGGGACCAAGAGACCCAGTACTTC
cdr3_aa: CASSLGGDQETQYF

v_call: TRBV6-5
j_call: TRBJ2-3
d_call: TRBD1
clone_size: -
cdr3_nt: TGTGCCAGCAGTTACTCGAAACAGGGGGCAGATACGCAGTATTTT
cdr3_aa: CASSYSKQGADTQYF

v_call: TRBV29-1
j_call: TRBJ2-1
d_call: TRBD2
clone_size: -
cdr3_nt: TGCAGCACTCTTCTAGCGGGGTACAACAATGAGCAGTTCTTC
cdr3_aa: CSTLLAGYNNEQFF

v_call: TRBV5-6
j_call: TRBJ2-7
d_call: TRBD1
clone_size: -
cdr3_nt: TGTGCCAGCAGCTTGGTAGGGGACAGCCCACCCTTC
cdr3_aa: CASSLVGDSPPF

v_call: TRBV28
j_call: TRBJ1-1
d_call: -
clone_size: -
cdr3_nt: TGTGCCAGCAGCGACAGGCGGACTGAAGCTTTCTTT
cdr3_aa: CASSDRRTEAFF

v_call: TRBV9
j_call: TRBJ2-5
d_call: TRBD2
clone_size: -
cdr3_nt: TGTGCCAGCAGCGGTAGCGGGGGCGTTCAAGAGACCCAGTACTTC
cdr3_aa: CASSGSGGVQETQYF

v_call: TRBV4-1
j_call: TRBJ1-2
d_call: TRBD1
clone_size: -
cdr3_nt: TGCGCCAGTCCGACAGGGGCGCACTATGGCTACACCTTC
cdr3_aa: CASPTGAHYGYTF

v_call: TRBV19
j_call: TRBJ1-1
d_call: -
clone_size: -
cdr3_nt: TGTGCCAGCGGACGGGTGAACACTGAAGCTTTCTTT
cdr3_aa: CASGRVNTEAFF

v_call: TRBV6-6
j_call: TRBJ1-1
d_call: -
clone_size: -
cdr3_nt: TGTGCCTCCCTGGACTGGGGGGGGGTTATCACTGAAGCTTTCTTT
cdr3_aa: CASLDWGGVITEAFF

v_call: TRBV7-3
j_call: TRBJ2-2
d_call: -
clone_size: -
cdr3_nt: TGTGCCAGCAGATTAGCATCGGGGGCCGGGGAGCTGTTTTTT
cdr3_aa: CASRLASGAGELFF

v_call: TRBV7-3
j_call: TRBJ2-2
d_call: -
clone_size: -
cdr3_nt: TGTGCCAGCAGCTTAAGTCAGGGGGGAACCGGGGAGCTGTTTTTT
cdr3_aa: CASSLSQGGTGELFF

v_call: TRBV9
j_call: TRBJ2-1
d_call: -
clone_size: -
cdr3_nt: TGTGCCAGCAGCGCTGGACCAAACTACAATGAGCAGTTCTTC
cdr3_aa: CASSAGPNYNEQFF

v_call: TRBV27
j_call: TRBJ1-2
d_call: TRBD1
clone_size: -
cdr3_nt: TGTGCCAGCAGTCCACCGGACAGGGTCTATGGCTACACCTTC
cdr3_aa: CASSPPDRVYGYTF

v_call: TRBV18
j_call: TRBJ2-7
d_call: TRBD1
clone_size: -
cdr3_nt: TGTGCCAGCTCACCCCCGGGACAGGGCTACGAGCAGTACTTC
cdr3_aa: CASSPPGQGYEQYF

v_call: TRBV3-1/TRBV3-2
j_call: TRBJ2-7
d_call: TRBD2
clone_size: -
cdr3_nt: TGTGCCAGCGGGGGGACTAGCGGGAGCGGCTACGAGCAGTACTTC
cdr3_aa: CASGGTSGSGYEQYF

v_call: TRBV5-1
j_call: TRBJ2-2
d_call: -
clone_size: -
cdr3_nt: TGCGCCAGCAGCTTGGCTGGGACCGGGGAGCTGTTTTTT
cdr3_aa: CASSLAGTGELFF

v_call: TRBV5-1
j_call: TRBJ2-1
d_call: TRBD2
clone_size: -
cdr3_nt: TGCGCCAGCACCACGCACGGGACTAGCGGGTCCGTACTGATAAATGAGCAGTTCTTC
cdr3_aa: CASTTHGTSGSVLINEQFF